This TCR beta chain was sequenced in a study of T cell responses to AZD1222 COVID-19 vaccine. Whole-study results and caveats: Across spike, vaccine-associated CD4 TCRs were found, dominant at 160-218 and 743-854. Just five to seven AZD1222 recipients tested seropositive at baseline. Of spike-specific TCRs, nearly half reportedly target regions left unmutated in variants.

The CDR3 contains 15 residues. Germline V gene lookup returns CDR1 SNHLY and CDR2 FYNNEI. Trimming took off 2 bases at V and 0 bases at J, with 8 bases between the two ends. This clone was seen just once. Antigen specificity is unknown. Here immunoSEQ multiplex PCR was the method, and the copy in TCRdb shows in-frame clones only, minus some. Of over 130,000 clones listed, around 90% are singletons. The receptor was derived from an adult who received the AZD1222 COVID-19 vaccine. The rearrangement joins TRBV2 to TRBJ2-1, with D tentatively TRBD1 (7 bases). This specimen was peripheral blood, taken 28 days after the second AZD1222 dose. The CDR3: CASSEQGGSYNEQFF. The CDR3 DNA reads as TGTGCCAGCAGTGAACAGGGGGGCTCCTACAATGAGCAGTTCTTC.